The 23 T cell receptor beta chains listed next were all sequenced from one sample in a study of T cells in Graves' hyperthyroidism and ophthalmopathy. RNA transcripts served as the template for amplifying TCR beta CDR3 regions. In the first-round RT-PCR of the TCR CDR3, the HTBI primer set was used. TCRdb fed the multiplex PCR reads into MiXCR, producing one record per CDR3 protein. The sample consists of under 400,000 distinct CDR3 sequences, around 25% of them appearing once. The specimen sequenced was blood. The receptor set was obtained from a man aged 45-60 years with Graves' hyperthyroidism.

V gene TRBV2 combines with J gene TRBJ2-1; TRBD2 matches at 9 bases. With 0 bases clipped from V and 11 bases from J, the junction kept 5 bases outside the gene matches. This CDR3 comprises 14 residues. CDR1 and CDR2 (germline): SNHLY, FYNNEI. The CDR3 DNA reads TGTGCCAGCAGTGAAGCGGAGCGGGGGGATAAGCAGTTCTTC. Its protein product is CASSEAERGDKQFF. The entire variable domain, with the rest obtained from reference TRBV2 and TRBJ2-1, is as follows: EPEVTQTPSHQVTQMGQEVILRCVPISNHLYFYWYRQILGQKVEFLVSFYNNEISEKSEIFDDQFSVERPDGSNFTLKIRSTKLEDSAMYFCASSEAERGDKQFFGPGTRLTVL.

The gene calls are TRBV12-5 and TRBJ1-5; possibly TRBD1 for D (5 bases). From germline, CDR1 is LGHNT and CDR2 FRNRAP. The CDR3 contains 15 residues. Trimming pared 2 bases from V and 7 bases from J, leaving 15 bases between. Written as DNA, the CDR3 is TGTGCTAGTGGTTTGAGGGGCAGGGATCGCCAGCCCCAGCATTTT. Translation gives CASGLRGRDRQPQHF.

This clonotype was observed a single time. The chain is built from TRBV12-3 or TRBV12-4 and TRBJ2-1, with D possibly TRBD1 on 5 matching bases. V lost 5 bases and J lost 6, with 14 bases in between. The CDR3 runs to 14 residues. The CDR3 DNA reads TGTGCCAGCAGTCAACGGACATCGGGCAATGAGCAGTTCTTC. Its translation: CASSQRTSGNEQFF.

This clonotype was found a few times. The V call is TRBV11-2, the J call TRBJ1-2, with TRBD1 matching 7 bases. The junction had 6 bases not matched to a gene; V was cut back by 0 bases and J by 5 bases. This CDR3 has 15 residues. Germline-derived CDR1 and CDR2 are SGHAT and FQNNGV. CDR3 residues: CASSLDLVQGYGYTF. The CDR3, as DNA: TGTGCCAGCAGCTTAGATCTAGTACAGGGGTATGGCTACACCTTC.

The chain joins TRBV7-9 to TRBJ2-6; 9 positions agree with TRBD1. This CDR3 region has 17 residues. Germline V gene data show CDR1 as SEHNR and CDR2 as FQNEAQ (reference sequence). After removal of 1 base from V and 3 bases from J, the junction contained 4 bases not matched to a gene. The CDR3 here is CASSLGTGESGANVLTF. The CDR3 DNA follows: TGTGCCAGCAGCTTAGGGACAGGGGAGAGTGGGGCCAACGTCCTGACTTTC.

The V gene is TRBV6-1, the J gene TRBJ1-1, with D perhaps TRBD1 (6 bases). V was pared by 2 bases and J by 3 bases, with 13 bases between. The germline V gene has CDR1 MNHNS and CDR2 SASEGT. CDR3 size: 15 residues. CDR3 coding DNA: TGTGCCAGCAGTGAAAGGGGGAATGGGGACACTGAAGCTTTCTTT. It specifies CASSERGNGDTEAFF.

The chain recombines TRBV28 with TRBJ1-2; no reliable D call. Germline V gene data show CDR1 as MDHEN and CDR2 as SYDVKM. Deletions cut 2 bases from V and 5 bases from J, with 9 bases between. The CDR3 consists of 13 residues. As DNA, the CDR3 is TGTGCCAGCAGTTTACGGCGGCCTTATGGCTACACCTTC. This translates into CASSLRRPYGYTF.

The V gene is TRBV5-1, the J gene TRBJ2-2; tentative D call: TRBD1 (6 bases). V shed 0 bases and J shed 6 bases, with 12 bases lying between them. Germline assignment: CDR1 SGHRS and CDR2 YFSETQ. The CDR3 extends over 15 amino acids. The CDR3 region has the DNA TGCGCCAGCAGCTTGGCTAAAGGACAGCCCGGGGAGCTGTTTTTT. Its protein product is CASSLAKGQPGELFF. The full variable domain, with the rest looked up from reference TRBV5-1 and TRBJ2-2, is KAGVTQTPRYLIKTRGQQVTLSCSPISGHRSVSWYQQTPGQGLQFLFEYFSETQRNKGNFPGRFSGRQFSNSRSEMNVSTLELGDSALYLCASSLAKGQPGELFFGEGSRLTVL.

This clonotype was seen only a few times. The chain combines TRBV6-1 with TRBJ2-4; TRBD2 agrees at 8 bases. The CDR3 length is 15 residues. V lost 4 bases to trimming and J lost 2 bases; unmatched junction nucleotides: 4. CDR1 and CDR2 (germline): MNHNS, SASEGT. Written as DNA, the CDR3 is TGTGCCAGCAGTGGGTGGACTAGCCCCAAAAACATTCAGTACTTC. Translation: CASSGWTSPKNIQYF.

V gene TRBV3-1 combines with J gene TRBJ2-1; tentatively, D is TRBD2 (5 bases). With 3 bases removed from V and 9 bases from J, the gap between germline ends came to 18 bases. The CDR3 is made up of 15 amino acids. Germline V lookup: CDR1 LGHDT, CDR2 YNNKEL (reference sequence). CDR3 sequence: CASSQGRSRAGEQFF. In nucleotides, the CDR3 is TGTGCCAGCAGCCAGGGCAGGTCGAGGGCTGGTGAGCAGTTCTTC.

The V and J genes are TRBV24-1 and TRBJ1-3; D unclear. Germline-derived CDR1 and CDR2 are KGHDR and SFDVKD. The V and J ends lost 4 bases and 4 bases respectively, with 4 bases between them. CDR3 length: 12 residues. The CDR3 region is CATSESGNTIYF. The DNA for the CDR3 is TGTGCCACCAGTGAATCCGGAAACACCATATATTTT.

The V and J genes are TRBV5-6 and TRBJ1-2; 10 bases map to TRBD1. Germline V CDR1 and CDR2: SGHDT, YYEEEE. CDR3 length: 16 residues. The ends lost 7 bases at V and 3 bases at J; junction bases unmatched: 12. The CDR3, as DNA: TGTGCCAGCCAAGACAGGGGGCGTCGATCTGACTATGGCTACACCTTC. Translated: CASQDRGRRSDYGYTF.

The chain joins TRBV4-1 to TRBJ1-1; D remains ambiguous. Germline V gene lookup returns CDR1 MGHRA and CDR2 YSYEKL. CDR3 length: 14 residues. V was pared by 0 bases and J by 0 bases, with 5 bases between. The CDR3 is CASSQESVNTEAFF. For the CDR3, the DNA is TGCGCCAGCAGCCAAGAATCAGTGAACACTGAAGCTTTCTTT.

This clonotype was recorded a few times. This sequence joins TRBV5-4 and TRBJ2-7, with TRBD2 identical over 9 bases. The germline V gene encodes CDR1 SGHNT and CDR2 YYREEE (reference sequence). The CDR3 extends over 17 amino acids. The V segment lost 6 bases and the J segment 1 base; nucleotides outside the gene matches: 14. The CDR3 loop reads CASIDSGSTFLSYEQYF. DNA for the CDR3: TGTGCCAGCATTGATAGCGGGAGCACGTTCTTGTCCTACGAGCAGTACTTC.

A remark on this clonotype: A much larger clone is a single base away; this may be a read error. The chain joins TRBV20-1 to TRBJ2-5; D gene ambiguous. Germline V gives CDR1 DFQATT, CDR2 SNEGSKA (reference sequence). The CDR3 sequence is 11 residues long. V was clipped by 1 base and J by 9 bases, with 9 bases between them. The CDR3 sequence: CSARGPVAQYF. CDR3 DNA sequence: TGCAGTGCTAGAGGTCCGGTGGCCCAGTACTTC.

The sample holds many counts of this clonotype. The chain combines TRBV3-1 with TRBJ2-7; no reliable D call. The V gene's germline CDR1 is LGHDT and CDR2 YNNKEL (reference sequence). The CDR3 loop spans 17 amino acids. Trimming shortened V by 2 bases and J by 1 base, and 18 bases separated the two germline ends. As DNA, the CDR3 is TGTGCCAGCAGCCAAACTGCGCTCAGGATACTATCCTACGAGCAGTACTTC. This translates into CASSQTALRILSYEQYF.

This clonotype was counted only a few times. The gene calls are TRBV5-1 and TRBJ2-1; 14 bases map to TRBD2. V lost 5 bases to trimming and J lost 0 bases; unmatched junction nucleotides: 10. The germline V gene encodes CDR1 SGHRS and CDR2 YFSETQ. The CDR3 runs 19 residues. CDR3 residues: CASRYGLAGGPSSYNEQFF. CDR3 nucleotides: TGCGCCAGCAGATATGGACTAGCGGGAGGTCCCAGCTCCTACAATGAGCAGTTCTTC.

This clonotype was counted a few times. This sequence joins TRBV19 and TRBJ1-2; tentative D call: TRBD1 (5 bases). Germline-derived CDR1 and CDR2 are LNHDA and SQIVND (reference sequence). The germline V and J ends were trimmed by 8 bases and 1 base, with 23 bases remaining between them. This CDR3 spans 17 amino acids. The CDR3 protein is CASRIPRGRPYNYGYTF. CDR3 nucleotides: TGTGCCAGTCGAATCCCGCGGGGCCGACCTTATAACTATGGCTACACCTTC.

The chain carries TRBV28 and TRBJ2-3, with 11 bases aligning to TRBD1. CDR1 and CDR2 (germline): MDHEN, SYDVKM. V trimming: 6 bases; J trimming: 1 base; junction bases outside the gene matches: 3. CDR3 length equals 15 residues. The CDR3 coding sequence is TGTGCCAGCAGGTTGGGACAGGGGGGCACAGATACGCAGTATTTT. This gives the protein CASRLGQGGTDTQYF. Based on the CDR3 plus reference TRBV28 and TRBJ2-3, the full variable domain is DVKVTQSSRYLVKRTGEKVFLECVQDMDHENMFWYRQDPGLGLRLIYFSYDVKMKEKGDIPEGYSVSREKKERFSLILESASTNQTSMYLCASRLGQGGTDTQYFGPGTRLTVL.

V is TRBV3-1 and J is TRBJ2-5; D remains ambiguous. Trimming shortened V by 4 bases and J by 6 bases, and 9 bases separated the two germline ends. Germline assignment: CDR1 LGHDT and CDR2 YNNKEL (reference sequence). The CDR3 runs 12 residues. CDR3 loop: CASSPTEQTQYF. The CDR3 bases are TGTGCCAGCAGCCCAACGGAACAGACCCAGTACTTC.

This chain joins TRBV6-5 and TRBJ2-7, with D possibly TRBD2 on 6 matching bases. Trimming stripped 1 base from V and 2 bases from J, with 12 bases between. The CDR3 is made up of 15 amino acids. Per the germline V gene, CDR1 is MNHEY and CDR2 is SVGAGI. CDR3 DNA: TGTGCCAGCAGTTACTGGGGACTGAATACCTACGAGCAGTACTTC. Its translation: CASSYWGLNTYEQYF.

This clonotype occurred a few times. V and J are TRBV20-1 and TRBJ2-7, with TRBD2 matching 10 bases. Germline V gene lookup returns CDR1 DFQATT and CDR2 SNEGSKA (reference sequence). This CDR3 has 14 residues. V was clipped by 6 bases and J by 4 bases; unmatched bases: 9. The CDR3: CSAGDLAGDYEQYF. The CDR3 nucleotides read TGCAGTGCGGGCGATCTAGCGGGAGATTACGAGCAGTACTTC.

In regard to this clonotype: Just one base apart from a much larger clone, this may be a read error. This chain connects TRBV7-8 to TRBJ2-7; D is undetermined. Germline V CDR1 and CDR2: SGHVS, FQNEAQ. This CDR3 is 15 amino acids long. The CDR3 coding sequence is TGTGCCAGCAGCTCCAACGAACGGAGCTCCTACGAGCAGCACTTC. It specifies CASSSNERSSYEQHF. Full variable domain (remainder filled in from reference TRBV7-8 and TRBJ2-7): GAGVSQSPRYKVAKRGQDVALRCDPISGHVSLFWYQQALGQGPEFLTYFQNEAQLDKSGLPSDRFFAERPEGSVSTLKIQRTQQEDSAVYLCASSSNERSSYEQHFGPGTRLTVT.